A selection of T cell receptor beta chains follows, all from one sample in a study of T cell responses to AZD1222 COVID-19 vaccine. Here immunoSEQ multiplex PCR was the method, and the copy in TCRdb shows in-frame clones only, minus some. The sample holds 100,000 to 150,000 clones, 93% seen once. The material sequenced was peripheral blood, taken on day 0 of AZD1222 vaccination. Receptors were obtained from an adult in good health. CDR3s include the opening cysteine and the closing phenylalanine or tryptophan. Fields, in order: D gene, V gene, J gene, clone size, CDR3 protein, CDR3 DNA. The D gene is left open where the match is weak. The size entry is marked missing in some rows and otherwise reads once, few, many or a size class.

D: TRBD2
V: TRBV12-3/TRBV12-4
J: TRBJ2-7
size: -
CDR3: CASSSGTSSPYF
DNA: TGTGCCAGCAGTTCCGGGACTAGTTCTCCGTACTTC

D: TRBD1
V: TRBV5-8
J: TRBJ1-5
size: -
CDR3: CASSLEGTGEQPQHF
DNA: TGTGCCAGCAGCTTGGAAGGGACAGGGGAGCAGCCCCAGCATTTT

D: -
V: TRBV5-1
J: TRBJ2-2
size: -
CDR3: CASSLSVTGELFF
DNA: TGCGCCAGCAGCTTGTCTGTCACCGGGGAGCTGTTTTTT

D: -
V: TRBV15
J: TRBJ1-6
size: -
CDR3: CATSRDLPGNGSPLHF
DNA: TGTGCCACCAGCAGAGATCTCCCAGGGAATGGTTCACCCCTCCACTTT

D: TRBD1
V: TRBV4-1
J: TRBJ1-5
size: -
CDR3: CASSHRIRDRESVGNQPQHF
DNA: TGCGCCAGCAGCCACCGAATACGGGACAGGGAGTCAGTAGGCAATCAGCCCCAGCATTTT

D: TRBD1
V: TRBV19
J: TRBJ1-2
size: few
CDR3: CASSVGTGGVGYTF
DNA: TGTGCCAGTAGTGTCGGGACAGGGGGCGTTGGCTACACCTTC

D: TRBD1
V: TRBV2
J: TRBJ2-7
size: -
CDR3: CASGLGQGLSYEQYF
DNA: TGTGCCAGCGGGTTAGGACAGGGGCTCTCCTACGAGCAGTACTTT

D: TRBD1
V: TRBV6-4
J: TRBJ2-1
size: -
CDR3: CASSPRDSFNNEQFF
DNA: TGTGCCAGCAGCCCTCGGGACAGCTTTAACAATGAGCAGTTCTTC

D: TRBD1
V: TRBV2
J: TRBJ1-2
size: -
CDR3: CASSEGQGANYGYTF
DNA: TGTGCCAGCAGTGAAGGACAGGGGGCCAACTATGGCTACACCTTC

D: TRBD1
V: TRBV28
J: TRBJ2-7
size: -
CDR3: CASSRRGKSSYEQYF
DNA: TGTGCCAGCAGTCGCAGGGGGAAGTCCTCCTACGAGCAGTACTTC

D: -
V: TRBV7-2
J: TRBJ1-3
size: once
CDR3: CASTVKGGNTIYF
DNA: TGTGCCAGCACCGTGAAGGGGGGAAACACCATATATTTT

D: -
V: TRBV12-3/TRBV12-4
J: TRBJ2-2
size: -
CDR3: CASTRANTGELFF
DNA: TGTGCCAGTACAAGGGCGAACACCGGGGAGCTGTTTTTT

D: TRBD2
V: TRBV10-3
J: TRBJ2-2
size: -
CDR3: CAIRGRGVDTGELFF
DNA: TGTGCCATCCGAGGACGGGGGGTGGACACCGGGGAGCTGTTTTTT

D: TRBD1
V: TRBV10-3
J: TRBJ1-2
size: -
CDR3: CAGGTGLNYGYTF
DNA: TGTGCCGGGGGGACAGGGCTTAACTATGGCTACACCTTC

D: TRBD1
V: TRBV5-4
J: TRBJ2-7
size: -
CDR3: CASSAGQGPYEQYF
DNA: TGTGCCAGCAGCGCGGGACAGGGTCCCTACGAGCAGTACTTC

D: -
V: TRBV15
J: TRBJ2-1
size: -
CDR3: CATSLAQLNEQFF
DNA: TGTGCCACCAGTCTCGCCCAGCTGAATGAGCAGTTCTTC

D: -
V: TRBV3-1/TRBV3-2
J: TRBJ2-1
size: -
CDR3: CASSQGRVLQQFF
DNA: TGTGCCAGCAGCCAGGGCCGAGTTCTGCAGCAGTTCTTC

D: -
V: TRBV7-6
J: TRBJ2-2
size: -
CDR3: CASSRTGPNTGELFF
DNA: TGTGCCAGCAGCCGCACCGGGCCAAACACCGGGGAGCTGTTTTTT

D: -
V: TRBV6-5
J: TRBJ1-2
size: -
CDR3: CASRGVGYGYTF
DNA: TGTGCCAGTCGGGGGGTGGGCTATGGCTACACCTTC

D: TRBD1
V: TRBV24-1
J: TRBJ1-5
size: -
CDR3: CATSLTGVDQPQHF
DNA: TGTGCCACCAGCTTGACAGGGGTGGATCAGCCCCAGCATTTT

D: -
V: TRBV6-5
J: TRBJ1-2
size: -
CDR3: CASSYLRDGYTF
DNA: TGTGCCAGCAGTTACCTGCGAGATGGCTACACCTTC

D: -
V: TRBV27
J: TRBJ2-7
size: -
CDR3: CASSLGAGIVNEQYF
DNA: TGTGCCAGCAGTTTAGGGGCAGGGATAGTCAACGAGCAGTACTTC

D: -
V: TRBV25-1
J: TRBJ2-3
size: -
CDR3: CASSELAGTYTDTQYF
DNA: TGTGCCAGCAGTGAACTTGCAGGGACCTACACAGATACGCAGTATTTT

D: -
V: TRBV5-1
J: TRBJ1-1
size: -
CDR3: CASSGRGRTNTEAFF
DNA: TGCGCCAGCAGCGGAAGAGGACGGACGAACACTGAAGCTTTCTTT

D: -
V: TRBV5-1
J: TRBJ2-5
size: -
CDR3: CASSLQETQYF
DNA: TGCGCCAGCAGCTTACAAGAGACCCAGTACTTC

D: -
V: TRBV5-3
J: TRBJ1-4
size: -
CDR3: CARSLSTNEKLFF
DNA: TGTGCCAGAAGCTTGTCAACTAATGAAAAACTGTTTTTT

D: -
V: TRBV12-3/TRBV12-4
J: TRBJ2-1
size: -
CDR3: CASSDYYYNEQFF
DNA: TGTGCCAGCAGTGACTACTACTACAATGAGCAGTTCTTC

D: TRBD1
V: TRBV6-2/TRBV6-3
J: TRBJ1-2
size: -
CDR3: CASSYSWFSRTGGYTF
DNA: TGTGCCAGCAGTTACTCGTGGTTCTCCCGGACAGGGGGCTACACCTTC

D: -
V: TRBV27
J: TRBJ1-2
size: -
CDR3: CASSLFGGGYGYTF
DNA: TGTGCCAGCAGTTTATTTGGCGGAGGCTATGGCTACACCTTC

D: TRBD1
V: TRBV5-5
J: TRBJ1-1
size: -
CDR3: CASSLGDRMGAFF
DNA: TGTGCCAGCAGCTTAGGGGACAGAATGGGAGCTTTCTTT

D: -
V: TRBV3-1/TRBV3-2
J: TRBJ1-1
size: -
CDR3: CASSSHAEGTEAFF
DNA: TGTGCCAGCAGTTCACATGCAGAGGGGACTGAAGCTTTCTTT

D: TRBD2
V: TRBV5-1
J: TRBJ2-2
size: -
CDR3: CASTLAGNTGELFF
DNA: TGCGCCAGCACGCTAGCGGGGAACACCGGGGAGCTGTTTTTT

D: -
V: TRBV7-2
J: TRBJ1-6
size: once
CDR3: CASSFFGGSPLHF
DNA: TGTGCCAGCAGCTTCTTTGGGGGTTCACCCCTCCACTTT

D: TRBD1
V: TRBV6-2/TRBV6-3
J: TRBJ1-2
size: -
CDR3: CASSYMGQRNYGYTF
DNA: TGTGCCAGCAGTTACATGGGACAGAGAAACTATGGCTACACCTTC

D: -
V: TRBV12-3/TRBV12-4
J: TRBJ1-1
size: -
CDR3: CASSEEKADEAFF
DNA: TGTGCCAGCAGTGAAGAAAAAGCGGATGAAGCTTTCTTT

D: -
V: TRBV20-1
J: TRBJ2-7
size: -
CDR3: CSARVVNEQYF
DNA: TGCAGTGCTAGGGTGGTCAACGAGCAGTACTTC

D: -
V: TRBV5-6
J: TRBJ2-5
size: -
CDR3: CASSLAARGMETQYF
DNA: TGTGCCAGCAGCTTGGCGGCCAGGGGTATGGAGACCCAGTACTTC

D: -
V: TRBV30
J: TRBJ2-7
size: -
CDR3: CAWSPRTGSYEQYF
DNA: TGTGCCTGGAGTCCCCGGACGGGTTCCTACGAGCAGTACTTC

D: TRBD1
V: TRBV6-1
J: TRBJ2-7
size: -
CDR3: CASSDRDRADEQYF
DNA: TGTGCCAGCAGTGACCGGGACAGGGCCGACGAGCAGTACTTC

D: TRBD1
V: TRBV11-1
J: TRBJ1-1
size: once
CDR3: CASRQGSTEAFF
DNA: TGTGCCAGCAGACAGGGGAGTACTGAAGCTTTCTTT

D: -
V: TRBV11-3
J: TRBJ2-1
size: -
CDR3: CASSLEVPGLAMYNEQFF
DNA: TGTGCCAGCAGCTTAGAAGTCCCGGGGCTAGCGATGTACAATGAGCAGTTCTTC

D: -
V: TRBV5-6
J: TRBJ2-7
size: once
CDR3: CASSSRGFPPYEQYF
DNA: TGTGCCAGCAGCTCTAGGGGGTTTCCCCCCTACGAGCAGTACTTC

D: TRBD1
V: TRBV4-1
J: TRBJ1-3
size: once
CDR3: CASSQRTGGTTLRPSGNTIYF
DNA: TGCGCCAGCAGCCAGAGGACAGGGGGTACCACACTAAGACCCTCTGGAAACACCATATATTTT

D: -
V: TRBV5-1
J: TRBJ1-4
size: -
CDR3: CASSPAEGSNEKLFF
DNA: TGCGCCAGCAGCCCGGCGGAGGGATCGAATGAAAAACTGTTTTTT

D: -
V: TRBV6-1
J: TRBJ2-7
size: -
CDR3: CASSELYRGIDEQYF
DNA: TGTGCCAGCAGTGAATTGTACCGGGGTATCGACGAGCAGTACTTC

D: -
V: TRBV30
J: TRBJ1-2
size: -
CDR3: CAWIPPGVYNYGYTF
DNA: TGTGCCTGGATCCCACCGGGAGTTTATAACTATGGCTACACCTTC

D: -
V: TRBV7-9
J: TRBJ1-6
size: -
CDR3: CASSLLGDSPLHF
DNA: TGTGCCAGCAGCTTATTGGGGGACTCACCCCTCCACTTT

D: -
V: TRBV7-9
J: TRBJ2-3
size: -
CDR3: CASSVAPLGTDTQYF
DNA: TGTGCCAGCAGCGTAGCTCCCTTGGGCACAGATACGCAGTATTTT

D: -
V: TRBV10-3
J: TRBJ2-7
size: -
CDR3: CAISESTGSSYEQYF
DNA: TGTGCCATCAGTGAGTCAACTGGGAGCTCCTACGAGCAGTACTTC

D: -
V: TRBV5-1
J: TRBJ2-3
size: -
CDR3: CASSRDSGASGTQYF
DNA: TGCGCCAGCAGCCGCGATTCCGGCGCCTCGGGGACGCAGTATTTT

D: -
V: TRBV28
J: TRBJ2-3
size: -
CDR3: CASSLFGAGRTDTQYF
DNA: TGTGCCAGCAGTTTATTCGGGGCAGGGAGGACAGATACGCAGTATTTT

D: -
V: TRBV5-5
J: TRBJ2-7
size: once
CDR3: CASSPPGDLEQYF
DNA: TGTGCCAGCAGCCCACCTGGGGACCTGGAGCAGTACTTC

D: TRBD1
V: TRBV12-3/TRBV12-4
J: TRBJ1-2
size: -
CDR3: CASSPGGRGYTF
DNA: TGTGCCAGCAGCCCAGGGGGAAGAGGCTACACCTTC

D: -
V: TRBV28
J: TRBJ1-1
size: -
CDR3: CASSQAGGALAEAFF
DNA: TGTGCCAGCAGTCAGGCCGGGGGCGCCTTGGCTGAAGCTTTCTTT

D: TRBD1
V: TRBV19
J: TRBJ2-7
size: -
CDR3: CASSITGTGAHEQYF
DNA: TGTGCCAGTAGTATAACCGGGACAGGGGCCCACGAGCAGTACTTC

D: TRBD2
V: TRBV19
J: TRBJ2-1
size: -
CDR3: CASSGRAYNEQFF
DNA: TGTGCCAGTAGCGGGAGGGCCTACAATGAGCAGTTCTTC

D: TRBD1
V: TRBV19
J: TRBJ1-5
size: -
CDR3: CASSIPLQGLRSNQPQHF
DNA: TGTGCCAGTAGTATCCCCCTACAGGGGCTAAGGAGCAATCAGCCCCAGCATTTT

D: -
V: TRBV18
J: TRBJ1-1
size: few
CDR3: CASSPLGNTEAFF
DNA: TGTGCCAGCTCACCACTGGGGAACACTGAAGCTTTCTTT

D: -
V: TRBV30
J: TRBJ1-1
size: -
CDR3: CAWDYEGDEAFF
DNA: TGTGCCTGGGATTATGAGGGGGATGAAGCTTTCTTT